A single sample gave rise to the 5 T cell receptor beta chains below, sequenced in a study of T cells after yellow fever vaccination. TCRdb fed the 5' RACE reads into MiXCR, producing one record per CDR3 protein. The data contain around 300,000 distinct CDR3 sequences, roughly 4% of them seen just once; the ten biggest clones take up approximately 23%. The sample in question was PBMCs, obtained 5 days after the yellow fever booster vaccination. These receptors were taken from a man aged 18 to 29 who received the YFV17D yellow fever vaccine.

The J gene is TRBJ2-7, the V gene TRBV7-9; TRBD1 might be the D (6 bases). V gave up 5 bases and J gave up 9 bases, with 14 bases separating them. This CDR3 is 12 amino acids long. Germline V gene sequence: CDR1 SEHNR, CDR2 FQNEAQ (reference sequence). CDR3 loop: CASSRQDSTQYV. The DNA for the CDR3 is TGTGCCAGCAGCCGGCAGGACAGCACGCAGTACGTC.

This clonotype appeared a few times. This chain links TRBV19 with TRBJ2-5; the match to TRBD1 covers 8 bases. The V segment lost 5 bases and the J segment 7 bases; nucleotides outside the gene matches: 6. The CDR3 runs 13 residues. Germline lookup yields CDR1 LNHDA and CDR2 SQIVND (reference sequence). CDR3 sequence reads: CASSGDRGRTQYF. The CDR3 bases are TGTGCCAGTAGTGGTGACAGGGGTCGGACCCAGTACTTC.

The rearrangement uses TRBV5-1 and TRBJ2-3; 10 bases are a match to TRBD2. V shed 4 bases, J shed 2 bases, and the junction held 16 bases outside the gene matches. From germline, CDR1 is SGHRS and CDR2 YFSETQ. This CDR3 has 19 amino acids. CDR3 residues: CASSIISRLAGGYTDTQYF. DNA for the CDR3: TGCGCCAGCAGCATAATCTCCCGTTTAGCGGGGGGTTACACAGATACGCAGTATTTT.

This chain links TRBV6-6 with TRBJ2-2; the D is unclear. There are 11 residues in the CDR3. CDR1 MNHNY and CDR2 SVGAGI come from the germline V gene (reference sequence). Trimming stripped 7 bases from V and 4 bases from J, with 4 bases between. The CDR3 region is CASKGTGELFF. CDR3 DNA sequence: TGTGCCAGCAAGGGCACCGGGGAGCTGTTTTTT.

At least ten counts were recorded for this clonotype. The CDR3 loop is CASSSAGQPLRGAQYF. As DNA, the CDR3 is TGTGCCAGCAGTTCTGCGGGACAGCCTTTGAGGGGGGCCCAGTACTTC. V and J are TRBV27 and TRBJ2-5; tentatively, D is TRBD1 (7 bases). The CDR3 runs 16 residues. V lost 4 bases and J lost 9, with 24 bases in between. The germline V gene encodes CDR1 MNHEY and CDR2 SMNVEV (reference sequence).